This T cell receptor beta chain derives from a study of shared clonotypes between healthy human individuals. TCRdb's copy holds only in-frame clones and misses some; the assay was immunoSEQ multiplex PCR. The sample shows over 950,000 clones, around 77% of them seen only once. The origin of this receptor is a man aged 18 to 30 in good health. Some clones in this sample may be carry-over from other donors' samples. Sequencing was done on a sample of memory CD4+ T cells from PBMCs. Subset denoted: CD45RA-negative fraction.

The CDR3 DNA follows: TGTGCCACCAGCAGCCCCCTGACGTACAAAGCTTTCTTT. Its translation is CATSSPLTYKAFF. V gene TRBV15 combines with J gene TRBJ1-1; no firm D call. V lost 3 bases, J lost 9 bases, and 14 bases lay in between. The CDR3 has 13 residues. CDR1 is LNHNV and CDR2 is YYDKDF in the germline V gene (reference sequence).